The 25 T cell receptor beta chains given below trace back to one sample, sequenced in a study of vaccination and CD4 T cells after COVID-19. TCRdb reprocessed the PCR reads via MiXCR and lists one record per CDR3 protein. The data show about 21,000 distinct CDR3 sequences, more than 45% seen once. The material was CD4+ T cells from blood, obtained before SARS-CoV-2 vaccination. The origin of the receptors is a human donor who had recovered from COVID-19.

The V and J genes are TRBV11-2 and TRBJ1-2, with D unclear. Trimming removed 1 base from V and 8 bases from J, with 11 bases in between. This CDR3 has 13 amino acids. CDR1 and CDR2 (germline): SGHAT, FQNNGV. This CDR3 is CASSLVRVMGYTF. The CDR3 nucleotides read TGTGCCAGCAGCTTAGTACGGGTGATGGGCTACACCTTC.

The gene calls are TRBV29-1 and TRBJ1-1; D is perhaps TRBD1 (5 bases). The CDR3 has 13 amino acids. The germline V gene has CDR1 SQVTM and CDR2 ANQGSEA. Deletions cut 0 bases from V and 9 bases from J, with 14 bases between. The chain's CDR3 is CSVEEDTGVKAFF. The CDR3 DNA reads as TGCAGCGTTGAAGAGGATACAGGCGTAAAAGCTTTCTTT.

This chain uses TRBV2 with TRBJ1-5; D remains unclear. The CDR3 sequence is 15 residues long. Germline V gives CDR1 SNHLY, CDR2 FYNNEI. V was clipped by 3 bases and J by 1 base, with 10 bases between them. CDR3 bases: TGTGCCAGCAGTGATGTGGGTTACAGCAATCAGCCCCAGCATTTT. It codes for CASSDVGYSNQPQHF.

The chain links TRBV6-5 to TRBJ1-5; possible D gene TRBD1, 5 bases. Trimming shortened V by 4 bases and J by 13 bases, and 14 bases separated the two germline ends. This CDR3 is 12 amino acids long. Germline lookup yields CDR1 MNHEY and CDR2 SVGAGI. CDR3 sequence: CASSFRQIFQHF. The CDR3 DNA reads TGTGCCAGCAGTTTCCGACAGATCTTTCAGCATTTT.

The chain couples TRBV20-1 to TRBJ2-3, with 14 bases that match TRBD2. The CDR3 spans 15 residues. Germline loops: CDR1 DFQATT, CDR2 SNEGSKA (reference sequence). V was pared by 5 bases and J by 5 bases, with 6 bases of the junction left unmatched. The CDR3 region is CSAGTSGSRGDTQYF. CDR3 nucleotides: TGCAGTGCTGGGACTAGCGGGAGCAGGGGAGATACGCAGTATTTT.

The genes are TRBV27 and TRBJ2-5; possible D gene TRBD2, 6 bases. V lost 9 bases and J lost 5, with 16 bases in between. The CDR3 runs to 13 residues. CDR1 is MNHEY and CDR2 is SMNVEV in the germline V gene (reference sequence). In DNA, the CDR3 is TGTGCCAGTTCCGGAGGAGGGACCGAGACCCAGTACTTC. As protein: CASSGGGTETQYF.

J is TRBJ2-1 and V is TRBV20-1, with D perhaps TRBD1 (6 bases). Germline values: CDR1 DFQATT, CDR2 SNEGSKA (reference sequence). This CDR3 has 13 amino acids. CDR3 in amino acids: CSETGNGQYEQFF. CDR3 nucleotides: TGCAGCGAAACAGGGAATGGGCAATATGAGCAGTTCTTC.

Here the CDR3 DNA reads TGTGCCAGCAGCCTCACGACGAGCGGGAGCGGCGAGCAGTACTTC. Its protein product is CASSLTTSGSGEQYF. J is TRBJ2-7 and V is TRBV6-1; 8 bases align to TRBD2. CDR1 MNHNS and CDR2 SASEGT come from the germline V gene. The CDR3 extends over 15 amino acids. V lost 6 bases and J lost 6; bases outside the gene matches: 13.

This clonotype was detected only a few times. V gene TRBV20-1 combines with J gene TRBJ2-6, with unresolved D. V was trimmed by 7 bases and J by 0 bases, leaving 4 bases between them. Germline CDR1 and CDR2: DFQATT and SNEGSKA (reference sequence). The length of the CDR3 is 12 residues. The CDR3 sequence is CSVSSGANVLTF. CDR3 nucleotide sequence: TGCAGTGTTAGCTCTGGGGCCAACGTCCTGACTTTC.

This chain connects TRBV19 to TRBJ1-1, with D perhaps matching TRBD1 (6 bases). Germline-derived CDR1 and CDR2 are LNHDA and SQIVND (reference sequence). The CDR3 runs to 14 residues. V was pared by 10 bases and J by 1 base, with 16 bases between. CDR3 in amino acids: CATSVGQTNTEAFF. The CDR3 DNA follows: TGTGCCACCTCCGTAGGACAGACGAACACTGAAGCTTTCTTT.

This chain joins TRBV2 and TRBJ2-5; the match to TRBD2 covers 10 bases. The CDR3 runs to 14 residues. Germline loops: CDR1 SNHLY, CDR2 FYNNEI. V lost 7 bases and J lost 4; bases outside the gene matches: 6. This CDR3 is CASKLAGEGETQYF. The CDR3 nucleotides read TGTGCCAGCAAGCTAGCGGGAGAGGGAGAGACCCAGTACTTC.

This clonotype occurred a few times. The rearrangement joins TRBV20-1 to TRBJ2-5; perhaps TRBD2 as D (5 bases). This CDR3 has 13 amino acids. With 6 bases removed from V and 2 bases from J, the gap between germline ends came to 13 bases. The germline V gene has CDR1 DFQATT and CDR2 SNEGSKA (reference sequence). The CDR3 loop is CSAPTRAQETQYF. CDR3 DNA: TGCAGTGCCCCAACTAGGGCACAAGAGACCCAGTACTTC.

The rearrangement uses TRBV20-1 and TRBJ2-1; 8 bases match TRBD2. Germline lookup yields CDR1 DFQATT and CDR2 SNEGSKA (reference sequence). The CDR3 loop spans 13 amino acids. With V trimmed by 5 bases and J by 6 bases, 6 bases remained unmatched. The CDR3 DNA reads as TGCAGTGCTGAGCTAGCGGGCCGCAATGAGCAGTTCTTC. The encoded protein is CSAELAGRNEQFF.

CDR3 nucleotide sequence: TGTGCCTGGAGTGCAGGAAACACCATATATTTT. It yields the protein CAWSAGNTIYF. This chain uses TRBV30 with TRBJ1-3; D is unresolved. Trimming shortened V by 1 base and J by 4 bases, and 2 bases separated the two germline ends. This CDR3 contains 11 residues. The germline CDR1 and CDR2 sequences are GTSNPN and SVGIG (reference sequence). The full variable domain, with the rest looked up from reference TRBV30 and TRBJ1-3, is SQTIHQWPATLVQPVGSPLSLECTVEGTSNPNLYWYRQAAGRGLQLLFYSVGIGQISSEVPQNLSASRPQDRQFILSSKKLLLSDSGFYLCAWSAGNTIYFGEGSWLTVV.

The CDR3 DNA is TGTGCCAGCAGTAGGACAGGGTTCTACGAGCAGTACTTC. Translation: CASSRTGFYEQYF. The chain recombines TRBV6-1 with TRBJ2-7, with 8 bases fitting TRBD1. V lost 5 bases, J lost 3 bases, and 3 bases stayed unmatched. The length of the CDR3 is 13 residues. The germline V gene encodes CDR1 MNHNS and CDR2 SASEGT.

The V gene is TRBV6-2 or TRBV6-3, the J gene TRBJ1-1, with a weak D call TRBD1 (5 bases). There are 15 residues in the CDR3. Germline CDR1 reads MNHEY; CDR2 reads SVGEGT. Trimming shortened V by 2 bases and J by 0 bases, and 10 bases separated the two germline ends. This CDR3 reads CASSYGGALNTEAFF. CDR3 sequence (DNA): TGTGCCAGCAGTTACGGAGGGGCCCTGAACACTGAAGCTTTCTTT.

This clonotype came up a few times. This chain connects TRBV15 to TRBJ2-3; 7 nucleotides line up with TRBD2. The trim removed 10 bases at V and 4 bases at J, leaving 11 bases unmatched. CDR3 length equals 14 residues. Germline CDR1 is LNHNV and CDR2 is YYDKDF (reference sequence). CDR3 sequence: CASQIGGNADTQYF. The CDR3 DNA reads TGTGCCAGCCAGATCGGGGGGAATGCAGATACGCAGTATTTT.

V usage is TRBV7-9 and J usage is TRBJ2-3; perhaps D is TRBD1 or TRBD2 (5 bases each). From germline, CDR1 is SEHNR and CDR2 FQNEAQ (reference sequence). V was clipped by 3 bases and J by 5 bases, with 15 bases between them. The CDR3 sequence is 15 residues long. CDR3 in amino acids: CASSFYGPGGDTQYF. CDR3 DNA sequence: TGTGCCAGCAGCTTCTACGGGCCTGGGGGAGATACGCAGTATTTT.

The J gene is TRBJ2-7, the V gene TRBV28, with D uncertain. Trimming took off 10 bases at V and 3 bases at J, with 16 bases between the two ends. The CDR3 sequence is 13 residues long. Looked up from germline, CDR1 is MDHEN and CDR2 is SYDVKM. The CDR3 nucleotides read TGTGCCACCGAGACCTTGAACAACTACGAGCAGTACTTC. Protein sequence: CATETLNNYEQYF.

V usage is TRBV2 and J usage is TRBJ1-2; TRBD1 matches 7 bases. The V gene's germline CDR1 is SNHLY and CDR2 FYNNEI. The CDR3 is made up of 11 amino acids. The V gene end was trimmed by 6 bases and the J gene end by 7 bases; junction bases not matched to a gene: 2. This chain's CDR3 is CASRDRAGYTF. The CDR3 bases are TGTGCCAGCAGAGACAGGGCTGGCTACACCTTC.

The gene calls are TRBV27 and TRBJ2-7; the D gene is possibly TRBD1 (6 bases). Germline CDR1 and CDR2: MNHEY and SMNVEV (reference sequence). The CDR3 runs 14 residues. V gave up 2 bases and J gave up 3 bases, with 11 bases separating them. CDR3 DNA sequence: TGTGCCAGCAGTTTAGAATTGACAGGCTACGAGCAGTACTTC. Residues: CASSLELTGYEQYF.

V is TRBV20-1 and J is TRBJ2-7, with D hard to call. The V gene lost 6 bases and the J gene lost 5 bases, with 20 bases spanning the gap. The germline V gene has CDR1 DFQATT and CDR2 SNEGSKA (reference sequence). The CDR3 has 14 residues. In DNA form, the CDR3 reads TGCAGTGCGCTACAAGATGCTAAAGAAAACGAGCAGTACTTC. Translating gives CSALQDAKENEQYF.

This clonotype has a handful of counts. This chain uses TRBV7-9 with TRBJ1-1, with a weak D call TRBD1 (6 bases). The CDR3 consists of 15 residues. Germline-derived CDR1 and CDR2 are SEHNR and FQNEAQ (reference sequence). Between the trimmed V and J ends, which lost 5 bases and 6 bases, there was a span of 19 bases. DNA of the CDR3: TGTGCCAGCAGCCCAGCTGTACAGGGTAGCGCTGAAGCTTTCTTT. Amino acid sequence: CASSPAVQGSAEAFF.

This clonotype was counted between two and nine times. This chain links TRBV30 with TRBJ2-5, with no clear D. V lost 0 bases and J lost 9, with 11 bases in between. Germline-derived CDR1 and CDR2 are GTSNPN and SVGIG (reference sequence). CDR3 length equals 12 residues. CDR3 protein: CAWSVRARAQYF. CDR3 in DNA: TGTGCCTGGAGTGTACGAGCTAGGGCCCAGTACTTC.

This clonotype turned up a few times. The V and J genes are TRBV20-1 and TRBJ2-2; no clear D gene. The CDR3 is 13 residues long. Trimming cost V 1 base and J 4 bases, with 7 bases left between them. Germline CDR1 is DFQATT and CDR2 is SNEGSKA (reference sequence). CDR3 nucleotide sequence: TGCAGTGCTAGAGGTGGCATCACCGGGGAGCTGTTTTTT. It translates to CSARGGITGELFF.